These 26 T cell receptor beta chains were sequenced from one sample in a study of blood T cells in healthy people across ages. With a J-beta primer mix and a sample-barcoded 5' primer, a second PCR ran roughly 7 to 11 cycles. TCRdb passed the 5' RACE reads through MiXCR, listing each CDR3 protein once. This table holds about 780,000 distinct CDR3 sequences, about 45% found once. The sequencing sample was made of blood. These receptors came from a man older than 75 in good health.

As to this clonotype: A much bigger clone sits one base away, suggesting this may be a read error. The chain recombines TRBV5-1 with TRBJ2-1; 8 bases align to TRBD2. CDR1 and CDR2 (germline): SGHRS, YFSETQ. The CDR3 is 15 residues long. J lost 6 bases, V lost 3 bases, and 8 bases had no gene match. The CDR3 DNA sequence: TGCGCCAGCAGCTCGGGACTAGTGGGGGCCAATGAGCAGTTCTTC. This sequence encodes CASSSGLVGANEQFF.

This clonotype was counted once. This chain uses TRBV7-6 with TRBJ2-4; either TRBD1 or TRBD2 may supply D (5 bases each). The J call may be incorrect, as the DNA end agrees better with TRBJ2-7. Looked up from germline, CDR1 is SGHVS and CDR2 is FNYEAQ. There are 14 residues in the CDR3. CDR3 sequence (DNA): TGTGCCAGCAGCCTCCGGGACGGGTCCCACGAGCAGTACTTC. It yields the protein CASSLRDGSHEQYF.

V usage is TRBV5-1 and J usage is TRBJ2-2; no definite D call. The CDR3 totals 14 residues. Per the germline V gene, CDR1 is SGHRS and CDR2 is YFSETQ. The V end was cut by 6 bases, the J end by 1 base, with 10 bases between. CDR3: CASKPGVNTGELFF. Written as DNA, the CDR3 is TGCGCCAGCAAACCAGGAGTGAACACCGGGGAGCTGTTTTTT.

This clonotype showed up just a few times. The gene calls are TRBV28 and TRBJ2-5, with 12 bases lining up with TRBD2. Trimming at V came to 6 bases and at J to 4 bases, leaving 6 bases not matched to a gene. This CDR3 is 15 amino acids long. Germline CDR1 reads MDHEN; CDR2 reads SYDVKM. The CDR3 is CASSSQLAGGETQYF. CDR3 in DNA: TGTGCCAGCAGCTCACAACTAGCGGGAGGAGAGACCCAGTACTTC.

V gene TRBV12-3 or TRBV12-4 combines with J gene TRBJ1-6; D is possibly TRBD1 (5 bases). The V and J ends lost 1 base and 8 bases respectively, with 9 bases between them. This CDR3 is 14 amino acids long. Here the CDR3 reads CASSLGQGDSPLHF. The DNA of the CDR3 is TGTGCCAGCAGTTTAGGTCAGGGTGATTCACCCCTCCACTTT.

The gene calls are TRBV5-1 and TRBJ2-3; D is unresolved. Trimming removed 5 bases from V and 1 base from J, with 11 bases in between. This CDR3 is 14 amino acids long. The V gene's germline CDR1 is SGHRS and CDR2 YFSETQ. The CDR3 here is CASRRESGTDTQYF. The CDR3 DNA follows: TGCGCCAGCAGACGTGAATCCGGCACAGATACGCAGTATTTT.

CDR3 residues: CARLEETSDEFF. The CDR3 DNA follows: TGTGCTAGACTCGAAGAAACTAGTGATGAGTTCTTC. This sequence joins TRBV12-5 and TRBJ2-1, with a weak D call TRBD2 (5 bases). From germline, CDR1 is LGHNT and CDR2 FRNRAP. This CDR3 has 12 residues. Deletions cut 9 bases from V and 14 bases from J, with 20 bases between. The whole variable domain, remainder taken from reference TRBV12-5 and TRBJ2-1, is DARVTQTPRHKVTEMGQEVTMRCQPILGHNTVFWYRQTMMQGLELLAYFRNRAPLDDSGMPKDRFSAEMPDATLATLKIQPSEPRDSAVYFCARLEETSDEFFGPGTRLTVL.

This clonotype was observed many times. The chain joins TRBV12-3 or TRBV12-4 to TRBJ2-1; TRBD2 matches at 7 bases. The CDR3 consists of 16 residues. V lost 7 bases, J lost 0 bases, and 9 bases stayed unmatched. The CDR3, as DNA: TGTGCCAGCAACCCCTTTGGCGGGAGCTCCTACAATGAGCAGTTCTTC. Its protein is CASNPFGGSSYNEQFF.

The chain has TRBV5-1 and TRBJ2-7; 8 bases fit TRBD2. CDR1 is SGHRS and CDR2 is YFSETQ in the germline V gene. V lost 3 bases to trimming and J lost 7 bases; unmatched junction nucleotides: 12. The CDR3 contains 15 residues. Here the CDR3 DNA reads TGCGCCAGCAGCTCCGTTAGCGGGATTAACAATGAGCAGTACTTC. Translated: CASSSVSGINNEQYF. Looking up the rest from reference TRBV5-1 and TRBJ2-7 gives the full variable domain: KAGVTQTPRYLIKTRGQQVTLSCSPISGHRSVSWYQQTPGQGLQFLFEYFSETQRNKGNFPGRFSGRQFSNSRSEMNVSTLELGDSALYLCASSSVSGINNEQYFGPGTRLTVT.

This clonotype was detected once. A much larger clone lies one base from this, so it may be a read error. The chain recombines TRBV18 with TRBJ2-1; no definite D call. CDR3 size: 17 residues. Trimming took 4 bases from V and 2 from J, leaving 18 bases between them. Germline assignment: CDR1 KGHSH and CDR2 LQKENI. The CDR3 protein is CASSLGSYDGPYNEQFF. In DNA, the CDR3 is TGTGCCAGCTCACTGGGGTCTTACGACGGTCCCTACAATGAGCAGTTCTTC.

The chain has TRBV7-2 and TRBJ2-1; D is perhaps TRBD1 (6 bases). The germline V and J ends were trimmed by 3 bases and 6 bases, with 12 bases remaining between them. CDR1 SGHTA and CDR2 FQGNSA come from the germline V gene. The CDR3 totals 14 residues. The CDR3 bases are TGTGCCAGCAGCTTGGACAGACTCGTCAATGAGCAGTTCTTC. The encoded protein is CASSLDRLVNEQFF.

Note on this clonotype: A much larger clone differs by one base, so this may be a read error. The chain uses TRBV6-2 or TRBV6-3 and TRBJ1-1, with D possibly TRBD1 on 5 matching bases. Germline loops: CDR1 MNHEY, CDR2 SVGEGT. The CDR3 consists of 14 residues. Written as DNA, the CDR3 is TGTGCCAACAGTTTTGGGACGGTGAACACTGAAGCTTTCTTT. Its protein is CANSFGTVNTEAFF.

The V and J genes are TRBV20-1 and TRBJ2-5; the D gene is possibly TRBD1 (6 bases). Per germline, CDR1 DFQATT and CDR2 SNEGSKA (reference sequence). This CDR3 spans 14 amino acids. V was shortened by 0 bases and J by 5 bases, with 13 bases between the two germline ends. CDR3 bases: TGCAGTGCTAGAGATCTTTTCGACAGGGAGACCCAGTACTTC. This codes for CSARDLFDRETQYF.

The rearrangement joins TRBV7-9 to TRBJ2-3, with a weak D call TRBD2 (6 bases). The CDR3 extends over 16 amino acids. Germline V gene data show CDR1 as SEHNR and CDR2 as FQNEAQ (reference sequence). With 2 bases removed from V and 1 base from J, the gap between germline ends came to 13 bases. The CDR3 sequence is CASSLLAREGTDTQYF. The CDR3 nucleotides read TGTGCCAGCAGCTTACTTGCCAGGGAGGGCACAGATACGCAGTATTTT.

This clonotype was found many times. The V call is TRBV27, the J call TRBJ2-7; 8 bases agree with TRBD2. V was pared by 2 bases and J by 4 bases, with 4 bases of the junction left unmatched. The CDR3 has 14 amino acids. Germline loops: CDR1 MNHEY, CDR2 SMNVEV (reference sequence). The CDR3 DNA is TGTGCCAGCAGTTTAGCGGGACTAGGGTACGAGCAGTACTTC. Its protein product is CASSLAGLGYEQYF.

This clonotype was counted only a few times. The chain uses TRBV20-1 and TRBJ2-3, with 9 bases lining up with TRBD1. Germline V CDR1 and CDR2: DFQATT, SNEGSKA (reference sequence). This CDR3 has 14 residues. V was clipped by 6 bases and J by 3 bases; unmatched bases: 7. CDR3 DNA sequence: TGCAGTGCCTCCTCGGGACAGGGAACAGATACGCAGTATTTT. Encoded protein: CSASSGQGTDTQYF.

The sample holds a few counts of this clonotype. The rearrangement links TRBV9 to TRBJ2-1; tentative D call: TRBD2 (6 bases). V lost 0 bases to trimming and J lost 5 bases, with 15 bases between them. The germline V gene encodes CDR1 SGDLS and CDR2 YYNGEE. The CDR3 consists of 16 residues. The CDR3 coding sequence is TGTGCCAGCAGCGTAGTTTCTGGAGGGTCCCACAATGAGCAGTTCTTC. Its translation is CASSVVSGGSHNEQFF.

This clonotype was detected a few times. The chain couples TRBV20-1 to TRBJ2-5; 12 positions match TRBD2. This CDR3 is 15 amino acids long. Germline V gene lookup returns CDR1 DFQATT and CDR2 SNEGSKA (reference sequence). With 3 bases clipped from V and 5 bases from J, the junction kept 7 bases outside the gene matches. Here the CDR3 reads CSASVLAGGAETQYF. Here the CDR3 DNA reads TGCAGTGCTAGTGTCCTAGCGGGAGGGGCTGAGACCCAGTACTTC.

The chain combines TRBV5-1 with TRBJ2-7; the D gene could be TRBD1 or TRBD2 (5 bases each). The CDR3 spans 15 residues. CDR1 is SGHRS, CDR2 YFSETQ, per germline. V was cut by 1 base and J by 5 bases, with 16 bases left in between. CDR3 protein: CASSLRAPGSDEQYF. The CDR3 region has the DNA TGCGCCAGCAGCTTGAGGGCCCCAGGGAGCGACGAGCAGTACTTC. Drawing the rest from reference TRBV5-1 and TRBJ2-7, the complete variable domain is KAGVTQTPRYLIKTRGQQVTLSCSPISGHRSVSWYQQTPGQGLQFLFEYFSETQRNKGNFPGRFSGRQFSNSRSEMNVSTLELGDSALYLCASSLRAPGSDEQYFGPGTRLTVT.

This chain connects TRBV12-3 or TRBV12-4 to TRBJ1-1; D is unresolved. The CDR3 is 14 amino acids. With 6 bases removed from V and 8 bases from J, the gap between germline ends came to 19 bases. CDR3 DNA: TGTGCCAGCAGAGCCCGGGCATTTCCGAGGGAAGCTTTCTTT. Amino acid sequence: CASRARAFPREAFF.

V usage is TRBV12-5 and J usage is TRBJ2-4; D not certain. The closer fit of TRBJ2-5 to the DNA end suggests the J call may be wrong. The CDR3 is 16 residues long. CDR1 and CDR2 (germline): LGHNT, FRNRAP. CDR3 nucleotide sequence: TGTGCTAGTGGTTTGGGGTTATTGGGGAACTTTGAGACCCAGTACTTC. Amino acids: CASGLGLLGNFETQYF.

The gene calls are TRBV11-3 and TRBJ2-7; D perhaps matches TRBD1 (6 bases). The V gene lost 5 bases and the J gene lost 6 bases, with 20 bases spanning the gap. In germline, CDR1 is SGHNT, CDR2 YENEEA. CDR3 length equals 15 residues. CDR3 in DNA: TGTGCCAGCAGCCAGAGGCCCACAGGGTTGGTCGAGCAGTACTTC. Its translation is CASSQRPTGLVEQYF.

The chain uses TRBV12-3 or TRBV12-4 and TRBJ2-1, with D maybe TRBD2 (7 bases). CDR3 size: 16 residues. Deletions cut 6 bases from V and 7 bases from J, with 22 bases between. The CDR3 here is CASRGGGEGPVNEQFF. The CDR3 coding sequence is TGTGCCAGCAGGGGGGGCGGGGAGGGCCCTGTTAATGAGCAGTTCTTC.

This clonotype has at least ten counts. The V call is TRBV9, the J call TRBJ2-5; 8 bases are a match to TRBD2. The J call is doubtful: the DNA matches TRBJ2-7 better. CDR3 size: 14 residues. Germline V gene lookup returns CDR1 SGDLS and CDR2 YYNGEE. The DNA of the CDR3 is TGTGCCAGCAGCGTAGAAAGGACTAGCAGCGAGCAGTACTTC. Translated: CASSVERTSSEQYF.

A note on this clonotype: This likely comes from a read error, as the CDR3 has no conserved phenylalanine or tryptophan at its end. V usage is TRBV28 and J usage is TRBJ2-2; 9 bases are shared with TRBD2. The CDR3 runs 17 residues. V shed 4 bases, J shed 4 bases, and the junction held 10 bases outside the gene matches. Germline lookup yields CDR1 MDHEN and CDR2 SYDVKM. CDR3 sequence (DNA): TGTGCCAGCAGTTCGGAGGTGGGCGGGAGGGCCACCGGGGAGCTGTTTGTT. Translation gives CASSSEVGGRATGELFV.

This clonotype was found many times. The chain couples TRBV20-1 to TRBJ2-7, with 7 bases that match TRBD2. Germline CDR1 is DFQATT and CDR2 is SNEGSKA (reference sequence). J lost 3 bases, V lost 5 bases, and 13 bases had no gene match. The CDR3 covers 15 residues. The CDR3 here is CSAAPGKLAIYEQYF. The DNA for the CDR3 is TGCAGTGCTGCCCCGGGAAAACTAGCGATCTACGAGCAGTACTTC.